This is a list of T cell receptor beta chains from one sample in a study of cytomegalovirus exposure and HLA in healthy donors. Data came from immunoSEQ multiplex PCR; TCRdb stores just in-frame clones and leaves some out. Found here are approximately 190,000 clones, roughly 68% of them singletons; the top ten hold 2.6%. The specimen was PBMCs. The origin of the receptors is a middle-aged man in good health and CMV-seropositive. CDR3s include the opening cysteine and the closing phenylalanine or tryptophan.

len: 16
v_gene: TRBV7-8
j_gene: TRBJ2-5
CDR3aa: CASSLSGGGPGETQYF

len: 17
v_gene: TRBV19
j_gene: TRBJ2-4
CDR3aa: CASSIDARTSGENIQYF

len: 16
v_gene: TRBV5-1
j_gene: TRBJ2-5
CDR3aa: CASTFLPGTGQETQYF

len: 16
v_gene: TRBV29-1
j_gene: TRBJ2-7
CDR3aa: CSVEAALTGGIYEQYF

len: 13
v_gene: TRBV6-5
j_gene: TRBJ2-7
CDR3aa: CASSRPTGPEQYF

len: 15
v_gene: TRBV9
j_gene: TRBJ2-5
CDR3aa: CASSVDRSRVETQYF

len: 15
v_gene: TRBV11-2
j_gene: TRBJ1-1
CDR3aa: CASSFTDRGLSEAFF

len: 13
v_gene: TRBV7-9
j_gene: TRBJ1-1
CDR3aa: CASREDRNTEAFF

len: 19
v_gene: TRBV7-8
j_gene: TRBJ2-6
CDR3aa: CASSRRFGQSTDGANVLTF

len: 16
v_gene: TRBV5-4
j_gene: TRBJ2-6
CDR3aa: CASSLVAKTGANVLTF

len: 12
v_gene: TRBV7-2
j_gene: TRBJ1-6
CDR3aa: CASSSSNSPLHF

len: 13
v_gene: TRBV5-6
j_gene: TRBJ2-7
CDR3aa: CASSHDRGWEQYF

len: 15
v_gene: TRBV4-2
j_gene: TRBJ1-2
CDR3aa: CASSQDGAGGRGYTF

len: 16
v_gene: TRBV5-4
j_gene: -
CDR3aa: CASSLGARGPSYEQYF

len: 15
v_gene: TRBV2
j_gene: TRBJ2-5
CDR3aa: CASSFGTGIGETQYF

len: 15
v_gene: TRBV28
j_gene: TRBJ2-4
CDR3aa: CASSLYNLAKNIQYF

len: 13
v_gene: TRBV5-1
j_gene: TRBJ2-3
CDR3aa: CASKNAGTDTQYF

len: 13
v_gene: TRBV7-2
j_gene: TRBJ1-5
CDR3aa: CASSLMTGAVHHF

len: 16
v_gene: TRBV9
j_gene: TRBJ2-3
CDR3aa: CASSVSSGGSTDTQYF

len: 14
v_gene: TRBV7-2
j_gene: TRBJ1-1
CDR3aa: CASSLEGGNTEAFF

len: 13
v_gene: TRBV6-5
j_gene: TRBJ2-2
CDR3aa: CASRPPGTGELFF

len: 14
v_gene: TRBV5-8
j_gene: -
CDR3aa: CASSTEGSSYEQYF

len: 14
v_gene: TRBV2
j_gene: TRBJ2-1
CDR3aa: CASSELAGGFVQFF

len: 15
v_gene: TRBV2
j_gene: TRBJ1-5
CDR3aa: CASSLQGNSNQPQHF

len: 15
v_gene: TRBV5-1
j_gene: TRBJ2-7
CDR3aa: CASSPGTGGFGEQYF

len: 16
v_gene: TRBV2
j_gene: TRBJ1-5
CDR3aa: CASSPWSGASNQPQHF

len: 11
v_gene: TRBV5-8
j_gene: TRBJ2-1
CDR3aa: CASSFGREQFF

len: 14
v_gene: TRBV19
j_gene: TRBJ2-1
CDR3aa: CASTLGQPYNEQFF

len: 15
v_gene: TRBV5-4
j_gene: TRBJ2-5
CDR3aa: CASSVTGTGEETQYF

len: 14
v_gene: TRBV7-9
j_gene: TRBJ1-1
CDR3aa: CASSVSSGYTEAFF

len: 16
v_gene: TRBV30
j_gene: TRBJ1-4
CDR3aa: CAWSVLHGGSNEKLFF

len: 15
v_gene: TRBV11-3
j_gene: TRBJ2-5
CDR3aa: CASSSTSGTIETQYF

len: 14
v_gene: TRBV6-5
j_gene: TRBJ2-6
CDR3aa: CASSSVPGANVLTF

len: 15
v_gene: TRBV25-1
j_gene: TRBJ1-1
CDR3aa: CASSESDTWQTEAFF

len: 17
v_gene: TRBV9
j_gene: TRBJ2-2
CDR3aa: CASSSPRGGANTGELFF

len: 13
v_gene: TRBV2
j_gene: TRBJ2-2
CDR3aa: CASRGDITGELFF

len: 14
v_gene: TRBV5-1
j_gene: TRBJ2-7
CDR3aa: CASSYWTGGYEQYF

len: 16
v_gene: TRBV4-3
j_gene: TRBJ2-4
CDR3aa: CASSSGTGVAKNIQYF

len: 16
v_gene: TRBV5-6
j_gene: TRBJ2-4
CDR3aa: CASSPLGGAAKNIQYF

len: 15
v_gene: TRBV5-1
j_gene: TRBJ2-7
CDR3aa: CASSMSGTGQNEQYF

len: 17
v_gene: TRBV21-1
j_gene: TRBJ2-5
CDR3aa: CASSKGLAGHHQETQYF

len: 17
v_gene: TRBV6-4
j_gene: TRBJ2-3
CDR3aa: CASSPEPGGGGTDTQYF

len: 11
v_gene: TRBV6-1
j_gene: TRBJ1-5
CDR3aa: CASRASQPQHF

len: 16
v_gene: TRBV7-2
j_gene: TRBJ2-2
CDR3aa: CASSLSGLSGPGELFF

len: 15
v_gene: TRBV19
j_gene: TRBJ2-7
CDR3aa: CASSPSGDPSYEQYF

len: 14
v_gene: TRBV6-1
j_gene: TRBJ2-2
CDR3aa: CASSERGGTGELFF

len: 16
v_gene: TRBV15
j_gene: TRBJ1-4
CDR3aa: CATSTGFGTPNEKLFF

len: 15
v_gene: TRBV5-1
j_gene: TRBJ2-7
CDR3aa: CASSFDGTAAYEQYF

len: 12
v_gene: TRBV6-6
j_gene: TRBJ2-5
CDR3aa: CASSLSGGGQYF

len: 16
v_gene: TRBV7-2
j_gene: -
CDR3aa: CASSLETGGPTYEQYF

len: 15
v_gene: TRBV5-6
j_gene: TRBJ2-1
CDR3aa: CASTGGDLSYNEQFF

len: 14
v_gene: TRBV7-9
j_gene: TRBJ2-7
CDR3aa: CASSFYPGLYEQYF

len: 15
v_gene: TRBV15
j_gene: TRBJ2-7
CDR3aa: CATSGLAGRPYEQYF

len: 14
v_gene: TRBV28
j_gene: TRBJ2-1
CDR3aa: CASNWGQGRNEQFF

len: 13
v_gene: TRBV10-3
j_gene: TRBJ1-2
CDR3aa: CAIRHREGYGYTF

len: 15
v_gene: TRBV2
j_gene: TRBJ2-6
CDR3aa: CASGGPLTGANVLTF

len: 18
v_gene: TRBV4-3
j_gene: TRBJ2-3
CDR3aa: CASSQATLAGGNTDTQYF

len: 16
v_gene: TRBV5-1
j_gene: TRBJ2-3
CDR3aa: CASSLRLAGNTDTQYF

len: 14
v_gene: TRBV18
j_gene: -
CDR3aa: CASSPPSGAYEQYF